One sample yielded the 30 T cell receptor beta chains listed below, sequenced in a study of cytomegalovirus exposure and HLA in healthy donors. The PCR was carried out with 60 Vbeta primers and 13 Jbeta primers. TCRdb's copy holds only in-frame clones and misses some; the assay was immunoSEQ multiplex PCR. The sample lists 130,000 or so clones; around 65% were seen once. The sample consisted of PBMCs. The receptors shown here come from a woman aged 60-70 years in good health and CMV-seronegative.

This sequence joins TRBV6-5 and TRBJ2-3, with a tentative D call TRBD2 (7 bases). The ends were cut back, 4 bases at V and 3 bases at J, with 11 bases in the middle. This CDR3 contains 14 residues. Germline values: CDR1 MNHEY, CDR2 SVGAGI. This CDR3 is CASSSGGGTDTQYF. The CDR3 DNA reads as TGTGCCAGCAGTTCGGGGGGCGGGACAGATACGCAGTATTTT.

The V gene is TRBV18, the J gene TRBJ2-7, with 9 nucleotides matching TRBD1. The trim removed 1 base at V and 5 bases at J, leaving 9 bases unmatched. Germline CDR1 is KGHSH and CDR2 is LQKENI. This CDR3 comprises 16 residues. The CDR3 here is CASSPRWDRVNNEQYF. The CDR3 DNA follows: TGTGCCAGCTCACCACGGTGGGACAGGGTTAACAACGAGCAGTACTTC.

The chain employs TRBV7-3 and TRBJ2-6, with a tentative D call TRBD2 (7 bases). The CDR3 contains 16 residues. In germline, CDR1 is SGHTA, CDR2 FQGTGA. The germline V and J ends were trimmed by 5 bases and 4 bases, with 15 bases remaining between them. The CDR3 DNA reads as TGTGCCAGCAGCCTAGGGGGGGGGCGAGGGGCCAACGTCCTGACTTTC. Translating gives CASSLGGGRGANVLTF.

This clone was observed a single time. The chain is built from TRBV7-9 and TRBJ1-2; maybe TRBD1 (6 bases). Germline V CDR1 and CDR2: SEHNR, FQNEAQ (reference sequence). This CDR3 is 15 amino acids long. The ends were cut back, 1 base at V and 7 bases at J, with 16 bases in the middle. CDR3 protein: CASSLERTAVSGYTF. For the CDR3, the DNA is TGTGCCAGCAGCTTAGAGCGGACAGCGGTCAGTGGCTACACCTTC.

On this clone itself: Within the sample, other DNA sequences also encode this same CDR3. The chain couples TRBV2 to TRBJ2-3, with 8 bases identical to TRBD2. In germline, CDR1 is SNHLY, CDR2 FYNNEI. This CDR3 has 17 residues. V shed 5 bases, J shed 0 bases, and the junction held 10 bases outside the gene matches. CDR3 protein: CASSFSASGYSTDTQYF. The CDR3 region has the DNA TGTGCCAGCAGTTTCTCCGCTAGCGGGTACAGCACAGATACGCAGTATTTT.

The chain combines TRBV9 with TRBJ1-2; tentative D call: TRBD1 (6 bases). Germline assignment: CDR1 SGDLS and CDR2 YYNGEE. This CDR3 is built from 14 residues. The V end lost 0 bases, the J end lost 5 bases, and 11 bases lay between the germline ends. CDR3 sequence reads: CASSVGDRSYGYTF. In nucleotides, the CDR3 is TGTGCCAGCAGCGTAGGAGACAGGAGTTATGGCTACACCTTC.

This clone has just one count. A read error is likely, as this CDR3 ends without the conserved phenylalanine or tryptophan. The chain uses TRBV5-6 and TRBJ1-2; 8 bases match TRBD1. The CDR3 is 17 amino acids. CDR1 SGHDT and CDR2 YYEEEE come from the germline V gene. The J segment lost 6 bases and the V segment lost 0 bases, leaving 13 bases of the junction unmatched. CDR3 sequence: CASSLGLGTGVLDGYTL. CDR3 DNA sequence: TGTGCCAGCAGCTTGGGCTTAGGGACAGGTGTACTCGATGGCTACACCCTC.

This clone was seen once. This chain links TRBV28 with TRBJ1-5, with 8 bases fitting TRBD1. The CDR3 spans 16 residues. V dropped 5 bases and J dropped 2; count of bases not matched to a gene: 8. The V gene's germline CDR1 is MDHEN and CDR2 SYDVKM. The CDR3 sequence is CASSPPGQAGNQPQHF. The CDR3 DNA is TGTGCCAGCAGTCCCCCGGGACAGGCAGGCAATCAGCCCCAGCATTTT.

The gene calls are TRBV6-5 and TRBJ1-2; 9 bases line up with TRBD1. Losses at the gene ends were 5 bases for V and 2 bases for J; bases not matched to a gene: 3. Germline assignment: CDR1 MNHEY and CDR2 SVGAGI. CDR3 length: 14 residues. This CDR3 reads CASSVGTGNYGYTF. In DNA form, the CDR3 reads TGTGCCAGCAGTGTAGGGACAGGGAACTATGGCTACACCTTC.

The chain is built from TRBV7-9 and TRBJ1-1, with 8 bases lining up with TRBD1. This CDR3 has 14 residues. V lost 5 bases, J lost 11 bases, and 13 bases stayed unmatched. Germline loops: CDR1 SEHNR, CDR2 FQNEAQ (reference sequence). CDR3 nucleotides: TGTGCCAGCAGCCCCCCTGACAGGACAGGGCACGCTTTCTTT. It codes for CASSPPDRTGHAFF.

The V call is TRBV6-1, the J call TRBJ2-1, with 13 bases that match TRBD2. The CDR3 consists of 17 residues. Germline V gene data show CDR1 as MNHNS and CDR2 as SASEGT. With V trimmed by 2 bases and J by 4 bases, 5 bases remained unmatched. Here the CDR3 DNA reads TGTGCCAGCAGTGAATTTGGACTAGCGGGGGTTTACAATGAGCAGTTCTTC. Translating gives CASSEFGLAGVYNEQFF.

The chain recombines TRBV5-6 with TRBJ2-7, with 8 bases aligning to TRBD1. Trimming cost V 4 bases and J 3 bases; bases outside gene matches: 3. CDR3 length: 13 residues. Per the germline V gene, CDR1 is SGHDT and CDR2 is YYEEEE. The CDR3 DNA is TGTGCCAGCAGCCCGGGACAGGTCTACGAGCAGTACTTC. Translated: CASSPGQVYEQYF.

This clone has only a few counts. V is TRBV9 and J is TRBJ1-2, with D hard to call. Germline CDR1 SGDLS, CDR2 YYNGEE. The CDR3 extends over 15 amino acids. V lost 0 bases and J 3 bases, leaving 12 bases between the germline ends. The CDR3 loop reads CASSVGHNRDYGYTF. The CDR3 DNA reads as TGTGCCAGCAGCGTAGGTCACAATCGGGACTATGGCTACACCTTC.

The chain recombines TRBV5-4 with TRBJ1-6; D may be TRBD1 (5 bases). Germline CDR1 and CDR2: SGHNT and YYREEE (reference sequence). This CDR3 is built from 15 residues. V was cut by 0 bases and J by 7 bases, with 11 bases left in between. The CDR3 DNA is TGTGCCAGCAGCTTGGAAGGGGCAAGGAATTCACCCCTCCACTTT. Translating gives CASSLEGARNSPLHF.

The chain is built from TRBV5-1 and TRBJ2-5; 9 bases line up with TRBD1. The DNA matches TRBJ2-7 better at its end, which makes the J call doubtful. This CDR3 is 15 amino acids long. CDR1 is SGHRS and CDR2 is YFSETQ in the germline V gene. The CDR3 protein is CASSLGTGWTYEQYF. CDR3 in DNA: TGCGCCAGCAGCCTGGGGACAGGGTGGACCTACGAGCAGTACTTC.

This chain connects TRBV4-3 to TRBJ1-4; no reliable D call. Per germline, CDR1 LGHNA and CDR2 YSLEER. Between the trimmed V and J ends, which lost 1 base and 8 bases, there was a span of 14 bases. CDR3 length equals 15 residues. CDR3 DNA: TGCGCCAGCAGCCAAGCCCTCCTCGACGGGGAAAAACTGTTTTTT. Encoded protein: CASSQALLDGEKLFF.

The chain joins TRBV5-1 to TRBJ1-1, with 10 bases lining up with TRBD1. This CDR3 contains 14 residues. Germline V gene data show CDR1 as SGHRS and CDR2 as YFSETQ. With 5 bases clipped from V and 0 bases from J, the junction kept 1 base outside the gene matches. The CDR3 DNA reads TGCGCCAGCAGGACAGGGGGCATGAACACTGAAGCTTTCTTT. Amino acid sequence: CASRTGGMNTEAFF.

The CDR3, as DNA: TGTGCCAGCAGCCAAGCTACAGGGGGTGGTCAGCCCCAGCATTTT. Protein product: CASSQATGGGQPQHF. J is TRBJ1-5 and V is TRBV4-2, with 8 bases fitting TRBD1. The V and J ends lost 1 base and 6 bases, in that order; junction bases with no gene match: 5. From germline, CDR1 is LGHNA and CDR2 YNFKEQ. The CDR3 is 15 amino acids.

The V call is TRBV4-3, the J call TRBJ2-1; TRBD1 might be the D (5 bases). Trimming removed 4 bases at V and 8 bases at J, with 12 bases between. Germline V gives CDR1 LGHNA, CDR2 YSLEER. The length of the CDR3 is 13 residues. The CDR3 nucleotides are TGCGCCAGCAGCCGAATATTAGGGGATGAGCAGTTCTTC. Protein product: CASSRILGDEQFF.

This chain links TRBV5-4 with TRBJ2-4; 9 bases are shared with TRBD1. Germline trimming cut 3 bases from V and 1 base from J; bases unmatched to any gene: 8. Germline values: CDR1 SGHNT, CDR2 YYREEE (reference sequence). The CDR3 has 17 amino acids. The CDR3 DNA is TGTGCCAGCAGCTCAGGACAGGGGCCGGAGGCCAAAAACATTCAGTACTTC. It codes for CASSSGQGPEAKNIQYF.

This clone has just a few counts. Written as DNA, the CDR3 is TGTGCCAGCAGTCAGACAGGGTTTAGCAATCAGCCCCAGCATTTT. Residues: CASSQTGFSNQPQHF. The chain employs TRBV5-5 and TRBJ1-5; 7 bases map to TRBD1. V was pared by 5 bases and J by 0 bases, with 5 bases of the junction left unmatched. The germline V gene has CDR1 SGHKS and CDR2 YYEKEE (reference sequence). CDR3 size: 15 residues. The variable domain in full, completed from reference TRBV5-5 and TRBJ1-5, reads DAGVTQSPTHLIKTRGQQVTLRCSPISGHKSVSWYQQVLGQGPQFIFQYYEKEERGRGNFPDRFSARQFPNYSSELNVNALLLGDSALYLCASSQTGFSNQPQHFGDGTRLSIL.

This chain uses TRBV5-1 with TRBJ2-3; D might be TRBD2 (5 bases). V shed 4 bases and J shed 2 bases, with 11 bases lying between them. Per germline, CDR1 SGHRS and CDR2 YFSETQ. The CDR3 extends over 14 amino acids. CDR3: CASSRGEYTDTQYF. The CDR3 coding sequence is TGCGCCAGCAGCCGTGGGGAGTACACAGATACGCAGTATTTT.

CDR3 region: CASNLSGRYNEQFF. In nucleotides, the CDR3 is TGTGCCAGCAATCTGAGCGGGAGGTACAATGAGCAGTTCTTC. V gene TRBV27 combines with J gene TRBJ2-1; TRBD2 matches at 9 bases. Germline-derived CDR1 and CDR2 are MNHEY and SMNVEV (reference sequence). The CDR3 contains 14 residues. The V segment lost 7 bases and the J segment 4 bases; nucleotides outside the gene matches: 5.

This clone showed up just once. At one boundary the junction diverges from the germline segment, which might be a read error. V and J are TRBV9 and TRBJ1-1; D is uncertain. This CDR3 is 10 amino acids long. Germline V gene lookup returns CDR1 SGDLS and CDR2 YYNGEE. The CDR3 region is CASSGNSLLF. The CDR3 DNA sequence: TGTGCCAGCAGTGGAAACAGTCTTCTCTTT.

The chain uses TRBV5-6 and TRBJ2-2, with 7 bases identical to TRBD2. The ends lost 7 bases at V and 0 bases at J; junction bases unmatched: 9. The CDR3 has 16 amino acids. Per the germline V gene, CDR1 is SGHDT and CDR2 is YYEEEE. As DNA, the CDR3 is TGTGCCAGCTACCCCCTTAGCGGGCCGAACACCGGGGAGCTGTTTTTT. This encodes CASYPLSGPNTGELFF.

A single count supports this clone. The chain employs TRBV12-5 and TRBJ2-3, with TRBD2 identical over 8 bases. The V and J ends lost 8 bases and 4 bases, in that order; junction bases with no gene match: 8. Germline V lookup: CDR1 LGHNT, CDR2 FRNRAP. The CDR3 length is 14 residues. CDR3 in DNA: TGTGCTAGTCGACCGGGGGGGCTATCAGATACGCAGTATTTT. Amino acids: CASRPGGLSDTQYF. Full variable domain (remainder filled in from reference TRBV12-5 and TRBJ2-3): DARVTQTPRHKVTEMGQEVTMRCQPILGHNTVFWYRQTMMQGLELLAYFRNRAPLDDSGMPKDRFSAEMPDATLATLKIQPSEPRDSAVYFCASRPGGLSDTQYFGPGTRLTVL.

This chain uses TRBV19 with TRBJ2-5; TRBD2 matches at 9 bases. The germline V gene has CDR1 LNHDA and CDR2 SQIVND (reference sequence). Germline trimming cut 0 bases from V and 4 bases from J; bases unmatched to any gene: 9. This CDR3 region has 17 residues. CDR3 nucleotides: TGTGCCAGTAGTATAGATTGGATAGCGGGAGCGCCAGAGACCCAGTACTTC. Amino acids: CASSIDWIAGAPETQYF.

The chain links TRBV4-2 to TRBJ2-3; 12 bases fit TRBD2. The CDR3 extends over 20 amino acids. Germline CDR1 is LGHNA and CDR2 is YNFKEQ. V lost 1 base, J lost 3 bases, and 14 bases stayed unmatched. CDR3 nucleotides: TGTGCCAGCAGCCAAGGCCCTCTAGCGGGAGGGAGGGGCAGGACAGATACGCAGTATTTT. This sequence encodes CASSQGPLAGGRGRTDTQYF.

This clone was seen a handful of times. J is TRBJ2-7 and V is TRBV6-1; 7 bases fit TRBD1. CDR3 length: 15 residues. Trimming removed 6 bases from V and 2 bases from J; junction bases left unmatched: 10. CDR1 and CDR2 from the germline V gene are MNHNS and SASEGT. The CDR3 coding sequence is TGTGCCAGCAGCTCAACAGGGGCTGGGCCCTACGAGCAGTACTTC. Translated, it gives CASSSTGAGPYEQYF.

V usage is TRBV27 and J usage is TRBJ2-3, with 10 bases aligning to TRBD2. The CDR3 totals 16 residues. J was trimmed by 5 bases and V by 4 bases; bases with no gene match: 9. Germline V gene data show CDR1 as MNHEY and CDR2 as SMNVEV (reference sequence). The CDR3 sequence is CASSSVGTSDRDTQYF. As DNA, the CDR3 is TGTGCCAGCAGTTCAGTTGGGACTAGCGATAGAGATACGCAGTATTTT.